Following are 24 T cell receptor beta chains from one sample sequenced in a study of shared clonotypes between healthy human individuals (dated by TCRdb to about 2020). The method behind the library was the immunoSEQ multiplex PCR assay. This immuneACCESS table, as held by TCRdb, lists in-frame sequences with V and J called but not all clones. Of the missing ones, under half trace to an unresolved V gene in checked studies; the others have no known cause. The sample table contains about 2.5 million clones; only one count was recorded for roughly 90% of them. The ten biggest clones cover around 0.38% of the sample. The specimen was naive CD4+ T cells from PBMCs. This specimen's cell subset or site label, per the study, means: CD45RA+ positively selected. Receptor source: a man between 18 and 35 years old in good health. Some clones in this sample may be carry-over from other donors' samples.

The chain is built from TRBV2 and TRBJ2-1; the match to TRBD2 covers 9 bases. The CDR3 spans 15 residues. V dropped 4 bases and J dropped 11; count of bases not matched to a gene: 12. Germline V gives CDR1 SNHLY, CDR2 FYNNEI. CDR3 region: CASSAAGGPFEKQFF. The CDR3 nucleotides are TGTGCCAGCAGTGCGGCGGGAGGGCCTTTTGAAAAGCAGTTCTTC.

The rearrangement uses TRBV5-1 and TRBJ2-5; tentatively, D is TRBD2 (6 bases). The CDR3 loop spans 15 amino acids. Per germline, CDR1 SGHRS and CDR2 YFSETQ. V was pared by 4 bases and J by 4 bases, with 17 bases between. CDR3 nucleotide sequence: TGCGCCAGCAGCCCTCGGGAGCGGAGGGGAGAGACCCAGTACTTC. This encodes CASSPRERRGETQYF.

This clone was seen once. This same CDR3 is encoded by further DNA sequences in the sample. V and J are TRBV27 and TRBJ2-7, with 7 bases that match TRBD2. J was trimmed by 4 bases and V by 5 bases; bases with no gene match: 5. Germline V gives CDR1 MNHEY, CDR2 SMNVEV (reference sequence). This CDR3 spans 13 amino acids. CDR3 amino acids: CASSALAVYEQYF. The CDR3 DNA sequence: TGTGCCAGCAGTGCCCTAGCGGTGTACGAGCAGTACTTC.

This chain joins TRBV28 and TRBJ2-1; D is perhaps TRBD1 or TRBD2 (5 bases each). The germline gives CDR1 MDHEN, CDR2 SYDVKM. The CDR3 covers 16 residues. Trimming pared 5 bases from V and 0 bases from J, leaving 14 bases between. The CDR3 DNA sequence: TGTGCCAGCAGTGCAAGGGACGGAAGCTCCTACAATGAGCAGTTCTTC. Amino acid sequence: CASSARDGSSYNEQFF.

This clone was observed once. The CDR3 sequence: CASTGMDEQYF. CDR3 DNA: TGTGCCAGCACAGGGATGGACGAGCAGTACTTC. The V call is TRBV6-6, the J call TRBJ2-7, with a tentative D call TRBD1 (5 bases). Trimming stripped 7 bases from V and 5 bases from J, with 9 bases between. Germline loops: CDR1 MNHNY, CDR2 SVGAGI (reference sequence). The CDR3 spans 11 residues.

This chain uses TRBV28 with TRBJ2-1; D might be TRBD2 (7 bases). This CDR3 spans 14 amino acids. The germline gives CDR1 MDHEN, CDR2 SYDVKM. V dropped 3 bases and J dropped 7 bases, with 13 bases sitting between them. The CDR3 protein is CASSFGGLGNEQFF. CDR3 nucleotide sequence: TGTGCCAGCAGTTTCGGGGGGCTGGGGAATGAGCAGTTCTTC. The entire variable domain, with the rest obtained from reference TRBV28 and TRBJ2-1, is as follows: DVKVTQSSRYLVKRTGEKVFLECVQDMDHENMFWYRQDPGLGLRLIYFSYDVKMKEKGDIPEGYSVSREKKERFSLILESASTNQTSMYLCASSFGGLGNEQFFGPGTRLTVL.

Only one count was recorded for this clone. Other DNA sequences in the same sample also yield this CDR3. The chain employs TRBV14 and TRBJ2-2, with D unclear. V was cut by 3 bases and J by 4 bases, with 3 bases left in between. The CDR3 has 12 amino acids. Germline V gene lookup returns CDR1 SGHDN and CDR2 FVKESK. CDR3 DNA: TGTGCCAGCAGCCAGGGCACCGGGGAGCTGTTTTTT. This encodes CASSQGTGELFF.

The rearrangement joins TRBV28 to TRBJ2-1; either TRBD1 or TRBD2 may supply D (5 bases each). Germline V gene data show CDR1 as MDHEN and CDR2 as SYDVKM. Trimming removed 1 base at V and 8 bases at J, with 18 bases between. The CDR3 is 16 residues long. The CDR3 DNA reads TGTGCCAGCAGTTTATTGGGACGATTCGGTTACCATGAGCAGTTCTTC. This sequence encodes CASSLLGRFGYHEQFF.

The rearrangement uses TRBV19 and TRBJ2-2, with D possibly TRBD1 on 6 matching bases. This CDR3 region has 16 residues. V was cut by 3 bases and J by 0 bases, with 11 bases left in between. The germline V gene encodes CDR1 LNHDA and CDR2 SQIVND (reference sequence). For the CDR3, the DNA is TGTGCCAGTAGTATTTTTGGGGGCGCGAACACCGGGGAGCTGTTTTTT. It translates to CASSIFGGANTGELFF.

The chain has TRBV6-5 and TRBJ1-5; 11 bases agree with TRBD1. Germline V lookup: CDR1 MNHEY, CDR2 SVGAGI. The CDR3 sequence is 14 residues long. Trimming took 6 bases from V and 4 from J; bases not matched to a gene: 2. The CDR3 coding sequence is TGTGCCAGCAGCGGGACAGGGGGGAATCAGCCCCAGCATTTT. Amino acid sequence: CASSGTGGNQPQHF.

V and J are TRBV6-4 and TRBJ2-1; the D call may be TRBD1 or TRBD2 (5 bases each). The germline V and J ends were trimmed by 4 bases and 6 bases, with 13 bases remaining between them. There are 14 residues in the CDR3. CDR1 is MRHNA and CDR2 is SNTAGT in the germline V gene. This chain's CDR3 is CASSVGSGANEQFF. CDR3 coding DNA: TGTGCCAGCAGTGTGGGGTCCGGGGCCAATGAGCAGTTCTTC.

The CDR3 loop is CSIIRASSTGDTQYF. The CDR3 DNA reads TGCAGCATCATTCGGGCCTCGAGTACCGGAGATACGCAGTATTTT. This chain joins TRBV29-1 and TRBJ2-3; unclear D gene. Germline assignment: CDR1 SQVTM and CDR2 ANQGSEA. CDR3 length: 15 amino acids. With 8 bases removed from V and 5 bases from J, the gap between germline ends came to 23 bases.

The chain combines TRBV5-4 with TRBJ2-3; TRBD2 agrees at 11 bases. Trimming cost V 7 bases and J 4 bases; bases outside gene matches: 8. Germline loops: CDR1 SGHNT, CDR2 YYREEE (reference sequence). This CDR3 region has 15 residues. For the CDR3, the DNA is TGTGCCAGCTTTTCTAGCGGGAGGAGGGCAGATACGCAGTATTTT. Its protein is CASFSSGRRADTQYF.

V gene TRBV7-9 combines with J gene TRBJ2-3; either TRBD1 or TRBD2 may supply D (5 bases each). Germline V lookup: CDR1 SEHNR, CDR2 FQNEAQ (reference sequence). The CDR3 has 17 amino acids. The V end lost 3 bases, the J end lost 6 bases, and 22 bases lay between the germline ends. The CDR3 here is CASSLTTGQNWGDTQYF. Written as DNA, the CDR3 is TGTGCCAGCAGCTTGACTACCGGACAAAATTGGGGGGATACGCAGTATTTT.

A remark on this clone: Different DNA sequences within this sample yield the same CDR3. The V and J genes are TRBV28 and TRBJ2-5; 8 nucleotides agree with TRBD1. Trimming took 4 bases from V and 4 from J; bases not matched to a gene: 5. Germline V gene sequence: CDR1 MDHEN, CDR2 SYDVKM. The CDR3 loop spans 14 amino acids. The CDR3 DNA follows: TGTGCCAGCAGTTCCTCAGGGGGCCGAGAGACCCAGTACTTC. It is translated as CASSSSGGRETQYF.

Worth noting for this clone: Other DNA sequences in this specimen translate into the identical CDR3. CDR3 coding DNA: TGTGCCAGCAGTCGACCCCCTGCGCAGCCCCAGCATTTT. Protein sequence: CASSRPPAQPQHF. The chain couples TRBV6-1 to TRBJ1-5; D ambiguous. Per germline, CDR1 MNHNS and CDR2 SASEGT. CDR3 length equals 13 residues. The V end was cut by 5 bases, the J end by 7 bases, with 12 bases between.

Only one count was recorded for this clone. V gene TRBV5-1 combines with J gene TRBJ2-4, with TRBD1 matching 8 bases. J was trimmed by 8 bases and V by 4 bases; bases with no gene match: 8. Per the germline V gene, CDR1 is SGHRS and CDR2 is YFSETQ. The length of the CDR3 is 14 residues. The CDR3 nucleotides read TGCGCCAGCAGCACCGGGACAGGCCAGGACATTCAGTACTTC. Translation gives CASSTGTGQDIQYF.

As regards this clone: Other DNA sequences in the same sample also yield this CDR3. The chain employs TRBV5-1 and TRBJ2-3; D is possibly TRBD1 (5 bases). CDR1 and CDR2 from the germline V gene are SGHRS and YFSETQ. The length of the CDR3 is 13 residues. Trimming stripped 4 bases from V and 3 bases from J, with 9 bases between. Written as DNA, the CDR3 is TGCGCCAGCAGCCTAGACAGTACAGATACGCAGTATTTT. Its translation is CASSLDSTDTQYF.

CDR3 DNA: TGTGCCAGCAGCCTATCCGGGACTTTGGGGGAGGAGCAGTACTTC. Residues: CASSLSGTLGEEQYF. J is TRBJ2-7 and V is TRBV7-6; weak D call: TRBD2 (6 bases). The V gene's germline CDR1 is SGHVS and CDR2 FNYEAQ. The CDR3 runs to 15 residues. V lost 5 bases and J 7 bases, leaving 21 bases between the germline ends.

The chain carries TRBV5-1 and TRBJ2-3; either TRBD1 or TRBD2 may supply D (6 bases each). CDR1 is SGHRS, CDR2 YFSETQ, per germline. Deletions cut 4 bases from V and 2 bases from J, with 14 bases between. This CDR3 spans 15 amino acids. CDR3 amino acids: CASSRGVSSTDTQYF. The DNA for the CDR3 is TGCGCCAGCAGCAGGGGGGTCAGTTCCACAGATACGCAGTATTTT.

The V call is TRBV5-1, the J call TRBJ2-1; 13 nucleotides agree with TRBD2. The CDR3 consists of 15 residues. With V trimmed by 2 bases and J by 9 bases, 5 bases remained unmatched. Looked up from germline, CDR1 is SGHRS and CDR2 is YFSETQ. CDR3 sequence reads: CASSLLAGGRPEQFF. CDR3 DNA: TGCGCCAGCAGCTTACTAGCGGGAGGGCGGCCTGAGCAGTTCTTC.

V is TRBV7-8 and J is TRBJ1-3; TRBD1 aligns across 8 bases. Germline-derived CDR1 and CDR2 are SGHVS and FQNEAQ. This CDR3 spans 16 amino acids. V gave up 5 bases and J gave up 3 bases; unmatched junction bases: 9. CDR3 region: CASSPLDREFGNTIYF. Written as DNA, the CDR3 is TGTGCCAGCAGCCCCCTGGACAGGGAGTTTGGAAACACCATATATTTT.

This chain joins TRBV30 and TRBJ2-5; 7 bases line up with TRBD1. Germline trimming cut 5 bases from V and 4 bases from J; bases unmatched to any gene: 4. From germline, CDR1 is GTSNPN and CDR2 SVGIG (reference sequence). The CDR3 extends over 12 amino acids. DNA of the CDR3: TGTGCCTGGGACAGGGCCGGAGAGACCCAGTACTTC. It encodes CAWDRAGETQYF.

This chain links TRBV7-6 with TRBJ2-1, with D tentatively TRBD2 (6 bases). Germline CDR1 is SGHVS and CDR2 is FNYEAQ. The V gene lost 5 bases and the J gene lost 8 bases, with 16 bases spanning the gap. The CDR3 is 14 residues long. CDR3 nucleotides: TGTGCCAGCAGCAAAGGGACTCCTGGGGATGAGCAGTTCTTC. It is translated as CASSKGTPGDEQFF.